This TCR beta chain is from a study of CD8+ T cells in alopecia areata. CDR3 size: 15 residues. From germline, CDR1 is SQVTM and CDR2 ANQGSEA. V trimming: 7 bases; J trimming: 5 bases; junction bases outside the gene matches: 9. RNA was extracted and reverse transcribed into cDNA as the sequencing template. The assay was immunoSEQ multiplex PCR, and TCRdb's table has in-frame clones only and misses some. The sample contains more than 85,000 clones, under 45% of which appear only once. The sequence was obtained from a human donor with alopecia areata. The rearrangement uses TRBV29-1 and TRBJ2-2, with 11 bases matching TRBD2. The sequencing input was CD4+ T cells sorted from blood. The CDR3: CSALAGGVTTGELFF. The DNA for the CDR3 is TGCAGCGCCTTAGCGGGAGGGGTGACGACCGGGGAGCTGTTTTTT.